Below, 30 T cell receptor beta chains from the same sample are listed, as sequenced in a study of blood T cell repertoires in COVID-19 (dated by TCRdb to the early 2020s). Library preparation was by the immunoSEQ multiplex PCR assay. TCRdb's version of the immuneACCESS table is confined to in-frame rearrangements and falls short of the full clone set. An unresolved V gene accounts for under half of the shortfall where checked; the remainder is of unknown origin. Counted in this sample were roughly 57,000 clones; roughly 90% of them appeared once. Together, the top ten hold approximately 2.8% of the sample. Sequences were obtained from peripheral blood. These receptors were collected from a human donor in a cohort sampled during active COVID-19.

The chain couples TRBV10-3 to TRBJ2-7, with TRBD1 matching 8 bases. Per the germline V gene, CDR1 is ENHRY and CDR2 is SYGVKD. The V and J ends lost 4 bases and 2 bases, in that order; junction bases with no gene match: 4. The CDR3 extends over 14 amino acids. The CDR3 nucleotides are TGTGCCATCAGTGGATCGGGACAGGCCTACGAGCAGTACGTC. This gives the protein CAISGSGQAYEQYV.

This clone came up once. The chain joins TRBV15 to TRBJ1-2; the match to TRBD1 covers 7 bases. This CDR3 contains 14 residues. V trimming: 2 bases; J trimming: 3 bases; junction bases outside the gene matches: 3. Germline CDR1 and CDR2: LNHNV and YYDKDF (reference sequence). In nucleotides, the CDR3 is TGTGCCACCAGCAGACCCGGGACAGACTATGGCTACACCTTC. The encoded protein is CATSRPGTDYGYTF.

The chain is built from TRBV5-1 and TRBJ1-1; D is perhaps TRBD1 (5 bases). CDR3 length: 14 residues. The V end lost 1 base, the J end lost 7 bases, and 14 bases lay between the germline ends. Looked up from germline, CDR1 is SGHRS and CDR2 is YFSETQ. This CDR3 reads CASSLIGQKVEAFF. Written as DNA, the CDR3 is TGCGCCAGCAGCTTGATCGGACAAAAAGTTGAAGCTTTCTTT.

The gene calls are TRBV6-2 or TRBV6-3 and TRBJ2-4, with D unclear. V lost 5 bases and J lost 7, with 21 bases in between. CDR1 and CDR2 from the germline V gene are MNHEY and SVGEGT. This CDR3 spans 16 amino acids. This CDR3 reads CASSPKRVGRSNIQYF. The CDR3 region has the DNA TGTGCCAGCAGTCCCAAACGGGTGGGTAGGAGCAACATTCAGTACTTC.

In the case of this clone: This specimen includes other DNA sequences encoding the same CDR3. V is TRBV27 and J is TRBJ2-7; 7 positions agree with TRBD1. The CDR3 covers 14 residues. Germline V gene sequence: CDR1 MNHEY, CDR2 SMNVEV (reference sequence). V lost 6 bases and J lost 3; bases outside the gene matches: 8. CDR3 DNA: TGTGCCAGCAGCCCGACAGGGCAGCTCTACGAGCAGTACTTC. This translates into CASSPTGQLYEQYF.

CDR3: CASSPFAGGPGGELFF. The CDR3 DNA follows: TGTGCCAGCAGCCCCTTCGCGGGGGGGCCGGGCGGGGAGCTGTTTTTT. The chain joins TRBV5-6 to TRBJ2-2, with 9 bases matching TRBD2. V lost 4 bases and J lost 7; bases outside the gene matches: 11. CDR3 size: 16 residues. From germline, CDR1 is SGHDT and CDR2 YYEEEE.

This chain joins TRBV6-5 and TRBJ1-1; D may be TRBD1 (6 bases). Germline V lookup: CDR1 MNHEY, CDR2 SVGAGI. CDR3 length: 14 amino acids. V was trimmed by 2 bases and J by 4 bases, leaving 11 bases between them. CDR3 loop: CASSYNRGGTEAFF. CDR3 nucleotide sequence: TGTGCCAGCAGTTACAATAGGGGGGGCACTGAAGCTTTCTTT.

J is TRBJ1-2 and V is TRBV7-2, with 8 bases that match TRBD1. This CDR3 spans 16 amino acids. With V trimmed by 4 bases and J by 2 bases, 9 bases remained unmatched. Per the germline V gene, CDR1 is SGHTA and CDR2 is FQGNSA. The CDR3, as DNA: TGTGCCAGCAGCTGGGGAGGGACAGGTTTAAACTATGGCTACACCTTC. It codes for CASSWGGTGLNYGYTF. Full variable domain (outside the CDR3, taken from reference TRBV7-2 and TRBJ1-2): GAGVSQSPSNKVTEKGKDVELRCDPISGHTALYWYRQSLGQGLEFLIYFQGNSAPDKSGLPSDRFSAERTGGSVSTLTIQRTQQEDSAVYLCASSWGGTGLNYGYTFGSGTRLTVV.

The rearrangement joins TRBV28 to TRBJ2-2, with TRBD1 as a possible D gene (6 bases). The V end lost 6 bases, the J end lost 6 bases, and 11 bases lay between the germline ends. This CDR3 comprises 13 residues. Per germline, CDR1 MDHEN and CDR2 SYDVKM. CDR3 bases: TGTGCCAGCAGACACAGGGAACCCGGGGAGCTGTTTTTT. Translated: CASRHREPGELFF.

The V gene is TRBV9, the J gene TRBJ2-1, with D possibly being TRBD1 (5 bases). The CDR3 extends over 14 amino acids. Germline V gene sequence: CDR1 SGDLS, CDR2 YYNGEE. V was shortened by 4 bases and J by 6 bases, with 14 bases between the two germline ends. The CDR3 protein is CASSTGTYGNEQFF. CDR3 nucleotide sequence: TGTGCCAGCAGCACAGGAACGTACGGCAATGAGCAGTTCTTC.

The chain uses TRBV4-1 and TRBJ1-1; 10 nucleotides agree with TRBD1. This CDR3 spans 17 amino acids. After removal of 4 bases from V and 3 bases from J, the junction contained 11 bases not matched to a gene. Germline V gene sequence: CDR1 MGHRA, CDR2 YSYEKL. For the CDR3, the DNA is TGCGCCAGCAGCCCCCGGGACAGGGGAATAGCGCACACTGAAGCTTTCTTT. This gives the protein CASSPRDRGIAHTEAFF.

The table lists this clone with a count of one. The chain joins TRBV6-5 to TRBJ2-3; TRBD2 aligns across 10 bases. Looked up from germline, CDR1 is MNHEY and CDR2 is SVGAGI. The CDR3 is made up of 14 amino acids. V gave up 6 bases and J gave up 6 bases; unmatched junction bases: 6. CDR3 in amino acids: CASSGAGGPDTQYF. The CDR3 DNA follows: TGTGCCAGCAGCGGAGCGGGGGGGCCCGATACGCAGTATTTT.

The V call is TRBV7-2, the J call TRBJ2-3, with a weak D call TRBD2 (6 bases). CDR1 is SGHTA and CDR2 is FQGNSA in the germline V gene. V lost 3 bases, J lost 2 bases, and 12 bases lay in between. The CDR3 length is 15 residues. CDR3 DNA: TGTGCCAGCAGCTTTGCGGGGACCCTCACAGATACGCAGTATTTT. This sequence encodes CASSFAGTLTDTQYF.

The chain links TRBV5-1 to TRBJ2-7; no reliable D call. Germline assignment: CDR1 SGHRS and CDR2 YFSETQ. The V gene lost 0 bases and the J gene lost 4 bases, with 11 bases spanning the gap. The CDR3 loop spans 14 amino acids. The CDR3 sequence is CASSLDGGKYEQYF. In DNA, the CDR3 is TGCGCCAGCAGCTTGGACGGCGGAAAGTACGAGCAGTACTTC.

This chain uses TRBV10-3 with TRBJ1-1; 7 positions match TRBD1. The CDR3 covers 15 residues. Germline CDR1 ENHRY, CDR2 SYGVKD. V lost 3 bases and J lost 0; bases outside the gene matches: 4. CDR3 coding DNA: TGTGCCATCAGTGATCTGGGACAGCTGAACACTGAAGCTTTCTTT. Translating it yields CAISDLGQLNTEAFF.

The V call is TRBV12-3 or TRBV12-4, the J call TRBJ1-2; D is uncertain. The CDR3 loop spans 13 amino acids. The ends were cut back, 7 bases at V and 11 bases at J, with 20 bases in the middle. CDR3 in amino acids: CASTLTSQGGYTF. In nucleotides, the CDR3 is TGTGCCAGCACCCTGACTTCCCAAGGAGGATACACCTTC.

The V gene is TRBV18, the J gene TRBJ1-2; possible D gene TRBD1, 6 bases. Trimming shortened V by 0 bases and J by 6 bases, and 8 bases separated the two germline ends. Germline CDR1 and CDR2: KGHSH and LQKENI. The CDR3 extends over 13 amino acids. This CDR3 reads CASSPPYRDGYTF. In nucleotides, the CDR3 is TGTGCCAGCTCACCACCCTACAGGGATGGCTACACCTTC.

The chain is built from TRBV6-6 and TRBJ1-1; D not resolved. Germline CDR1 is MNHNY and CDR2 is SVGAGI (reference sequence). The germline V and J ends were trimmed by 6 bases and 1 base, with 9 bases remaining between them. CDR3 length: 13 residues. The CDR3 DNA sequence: TGTGCCAGCAGCACCCTACCGAACACTGAAGCTTTCTTT. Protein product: CASSTLPNTEAFF.

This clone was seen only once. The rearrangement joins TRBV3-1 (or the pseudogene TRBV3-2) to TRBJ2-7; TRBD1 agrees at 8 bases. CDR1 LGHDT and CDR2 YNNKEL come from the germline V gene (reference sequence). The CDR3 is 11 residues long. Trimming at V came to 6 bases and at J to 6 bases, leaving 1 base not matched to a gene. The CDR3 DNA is TGTGCCAGCAGTACAGGGGGCGAGCAGTACGTC. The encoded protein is CASSTGGEQYV.

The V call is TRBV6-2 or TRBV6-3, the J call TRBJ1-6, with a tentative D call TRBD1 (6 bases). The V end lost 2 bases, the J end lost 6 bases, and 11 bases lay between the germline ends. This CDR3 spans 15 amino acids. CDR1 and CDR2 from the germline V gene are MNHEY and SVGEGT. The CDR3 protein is CASSYPTGFNSPLHF. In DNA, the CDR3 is TGTGCCAGCAGTTACCCGACAGGCTTTAATTCACCCCTCCACTTT.

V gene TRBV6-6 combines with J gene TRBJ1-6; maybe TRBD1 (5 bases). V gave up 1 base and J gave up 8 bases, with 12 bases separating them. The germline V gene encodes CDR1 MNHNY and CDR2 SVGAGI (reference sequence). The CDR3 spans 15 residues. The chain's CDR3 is CASSYLGHRDSPLHF. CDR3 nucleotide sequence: TGTGCCAGCAGTTACTTAGGACACCGGGATTCACCCCTCCACTTT.

The CDR3 coding sequence is TGTGCTAGTGGGATAAATCAGGGGTTTGTTCAGCCCCAGCATTTT. Its translation is CASGINQGFVQPQHF. The V call is TRBV12-5, the J call TRBJ1-5, with D tentatively TRBD1 (6 bases). V dropped 6 bases and J dropped 6 bases, with 18 bases sitting between them. Germline lookup yields CDR1 LGHNT and CDR2 FRNRAP. This CDR3 has 15 residues.

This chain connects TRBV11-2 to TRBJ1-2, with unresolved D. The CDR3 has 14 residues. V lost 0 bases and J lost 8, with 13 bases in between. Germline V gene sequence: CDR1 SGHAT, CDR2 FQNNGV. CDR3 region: CASSLDQVRGGYTF. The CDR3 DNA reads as TGTGCCAGCAGCTTAGATCAAGTCAGAGGCGGCTACACCTTC.

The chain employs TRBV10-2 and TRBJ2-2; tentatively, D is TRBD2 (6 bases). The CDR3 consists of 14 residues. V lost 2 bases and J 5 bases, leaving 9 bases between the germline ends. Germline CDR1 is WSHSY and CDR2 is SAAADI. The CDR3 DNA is TGCGCCAGCAGTGAGGGCGGGATGACCGGGGAGCTGTTTTTT. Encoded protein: CASSEGGMTGELFF.

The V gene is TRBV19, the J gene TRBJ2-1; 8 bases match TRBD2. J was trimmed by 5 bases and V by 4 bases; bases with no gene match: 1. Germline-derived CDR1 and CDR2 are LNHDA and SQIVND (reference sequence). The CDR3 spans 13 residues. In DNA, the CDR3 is TGTGCCAGTAGTAGCGGGAGGAACAATGAGCAGTTCTTC. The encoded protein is CASSSGRNNEQFF.

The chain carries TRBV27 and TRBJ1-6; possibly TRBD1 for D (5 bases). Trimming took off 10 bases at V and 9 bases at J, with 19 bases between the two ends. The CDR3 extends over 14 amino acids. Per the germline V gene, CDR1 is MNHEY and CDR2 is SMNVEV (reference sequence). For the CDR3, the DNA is TGTGCCACCGGGTGGGGCAGGACCGGTTCACCCCTCCACTTT. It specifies CATGWGRTGSPLHF.

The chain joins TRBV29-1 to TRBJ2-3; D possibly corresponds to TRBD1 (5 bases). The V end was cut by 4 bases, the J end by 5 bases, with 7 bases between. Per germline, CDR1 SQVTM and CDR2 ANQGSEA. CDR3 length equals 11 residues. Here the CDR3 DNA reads TGCAGCGTTGTACAGGTAGATACGCAGTATTTT. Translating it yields CSVVQVDTQYF.

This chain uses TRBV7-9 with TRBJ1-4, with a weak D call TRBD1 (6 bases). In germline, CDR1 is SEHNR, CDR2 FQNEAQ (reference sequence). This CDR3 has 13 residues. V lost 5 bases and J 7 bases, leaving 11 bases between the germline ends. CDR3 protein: CASSTTGIEKLFF. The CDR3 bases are TGTGCCAGCAGCACAACAGGGATTGAAAAACTGTTTTTT.

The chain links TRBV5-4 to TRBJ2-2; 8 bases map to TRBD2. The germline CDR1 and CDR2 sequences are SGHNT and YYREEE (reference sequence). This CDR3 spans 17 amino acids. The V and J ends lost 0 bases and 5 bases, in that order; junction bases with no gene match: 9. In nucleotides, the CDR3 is TGTGCCAGCAGCTTGGATCCTAGCGGGTCCCTTACCGGGGAGCTGTTTTTT. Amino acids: CASSLDPSGSLTGELFF.

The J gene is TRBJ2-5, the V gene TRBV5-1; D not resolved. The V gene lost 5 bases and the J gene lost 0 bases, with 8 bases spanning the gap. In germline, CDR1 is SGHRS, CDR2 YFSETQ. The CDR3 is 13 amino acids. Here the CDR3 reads CASSKLDQETQYF. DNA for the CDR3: TGCGCCAGCAGTAAGTTAGACCAAGAGACCCAGTACTTC.